Included here is one T cell receptor (beta chain) sequence, with context. What it binds is unknown. This sample was included in a study of a mutant IDH1 vaccine in newly diagnosed glioma. In the study overall: Vaccine dosing followed radiotherapy by 4-6 weeks, or accompanied temozolomide cycles.

Regarding the study as a whole: Pseudoprogression seemed unlinked to shifts in top peripheral T cell clonotypes.

Specified time point: week 11, during vaccination. Doses comprised 300 ug of mutant IDH1 20-mer peptide each, plus topical imiquimod. Donor tumors were new WHO grade 3 or 4 IDH1-mutant, ATRX-lost astrocytomas. The V gene's germline CDR1 is SGDLS and CDR2 YYNGEE. Unmatched junction bases numbered 6, after V lost 2 bases and J lost 7 bases. The CDR3 covers 14 residues. Produced via immunoSEQ multiplex PCR; TCRdb's table is partial and in-frame only. The sample carries approximately 110,000 clones, 85% to 90% recorded once. The chain recombines TRBV9 with TRBJ2-1, with 7 bases that match TRBD1. This clonotype was obtained from a woman aged 50 to 65 with glioma. The starting material was PBMCs, obtained from a glioma patient whose treatment included an IDH1 peptide vaccine. CDR3 in amino acids: CASSVPDRANEQFF. DNA for the CDR3: TGTGCCAGCAGCGTTCCTGACAGGGCGAATGAGCAGTTCTTC.